This T cell receptor (beta chain) was identified during a study of OX40 agonist ivuxolimab in advanced cancers. About the study: Ivuxolimab is an agonistic anti-OX40 (CD134) antibody, and patients were treated with it.

Data came from immunoSEQ multiplex PCR; TCRdb stores just in-frame clones and leaves some out. The sample has roughly 25,000 clones, 73% seen once. In germline, CDR1 is SGDLS, CDR2 YYNGEE. Trimming stripped 3 bases from V and 1 base from J, with 6 bases between. The CDR3 covers 13 residues. The chain links TRBV9 to TRBJ2-3, with unresolved D. This clonotype originated in an adult with an advanced solid tumor such as melanoma, head and neck, liver or kidney cancer. The sequencing used CD4+ or CD8+ T cells sorted from blood, collected in a trial of the OX40 agonist ivuxolimab. The DNA of the CDR3 is TGTGCCAGCAGCGAAAGTGGCACAGATACGCAGTATTTT. Encoded protein: CASSESGTDTQYF.